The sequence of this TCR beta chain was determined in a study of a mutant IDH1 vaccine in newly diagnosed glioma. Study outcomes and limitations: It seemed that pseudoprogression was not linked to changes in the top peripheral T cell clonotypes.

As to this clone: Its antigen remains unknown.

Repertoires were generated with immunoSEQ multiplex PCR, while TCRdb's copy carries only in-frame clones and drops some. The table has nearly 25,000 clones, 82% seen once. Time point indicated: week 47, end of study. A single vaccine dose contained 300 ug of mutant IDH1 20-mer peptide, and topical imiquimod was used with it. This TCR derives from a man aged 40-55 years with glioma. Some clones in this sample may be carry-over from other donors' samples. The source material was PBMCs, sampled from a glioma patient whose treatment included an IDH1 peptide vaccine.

In DNA, the CDR3 is TGCGCCAGCGAACGACAGAGCGACTACGAGCAGTACTTC. It specifies CASERQSDYEQYF. J is TRBJ2-7 and V is TRBV10-1; D possibly corresponds to TRBD1 (5 bases). CDR1 is WNHNN and CDR2 is SYGVQD in the germline V gene (reference sequence). Trimming took 8 bases from V and 3 from J, leaving 14 bases between them. The CDR3 contains 13 residues.